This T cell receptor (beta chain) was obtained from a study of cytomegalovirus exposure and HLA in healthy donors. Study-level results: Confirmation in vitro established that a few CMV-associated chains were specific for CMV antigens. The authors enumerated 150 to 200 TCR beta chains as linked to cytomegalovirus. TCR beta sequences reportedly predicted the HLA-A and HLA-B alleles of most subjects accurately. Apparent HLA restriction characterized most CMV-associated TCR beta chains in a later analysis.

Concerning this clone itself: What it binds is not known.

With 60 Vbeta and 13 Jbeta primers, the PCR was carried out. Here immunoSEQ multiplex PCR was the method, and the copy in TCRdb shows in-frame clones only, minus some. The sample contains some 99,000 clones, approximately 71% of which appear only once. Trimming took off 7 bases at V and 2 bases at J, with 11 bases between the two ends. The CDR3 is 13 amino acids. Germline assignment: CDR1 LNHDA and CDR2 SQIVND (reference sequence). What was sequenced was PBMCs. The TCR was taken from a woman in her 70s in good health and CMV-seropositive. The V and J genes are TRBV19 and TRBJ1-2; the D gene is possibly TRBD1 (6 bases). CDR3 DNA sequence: TGTGCCAGTACATGGACAGAAAACTATGGCTACACCTTC. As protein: CASTWTENYGYTF.